This TCR beta chain was sequenced in a study of response to subunit inactivated influenza vaccine. Findings of the study overall: Few additional T cells are recruited per seasonal influenza vaccination, authors suggested.

A note on this clonotype: What it binds is not known.

The CDR3 spans 16 residues. Trimming removed 7 bases from V and 5 bases from J; junction bases left unmatched: 11. From the RT-PCR reads, TCRdb called clonotypes with MiXCR, one entry per CDR3 protein. The table lists about 500,000 distinct CDR3 sequences, under 15% of them singletons. The V call is TRBV12-3 or TRBV12-4, the J call TRBJ2-2; 9 bases are shared with TRBD1. The sample consisted of PBMCs from blood, taken 40 to 50 days after vaccination. This TCR derives from a man aged 45 to 65 who received an inactivated influenza vaccine. For the CDR3, the DNA is TGTGCCAGCAATCCCTATCCGGGACAGGGTACCGGGGAGCTGTTTTTT. The encoded protein is CASNPYPGQGTGELFF.